Given below is one T cell receptor beta chain in context. This entry is derived from a study of blood T cell repertoires in COVID-19. Background on the study: PBMCs, B-cell-depleted T cells, or T cells were the source of the cDNA or gDNA that made up the material.

Method: immunoSEQ multiplex PCR; TCRdb's copy keeps in-frame clones and lacks some. Of around 250,000 clones listed, about 89% were seen once; the top ten hold 1% to 1.5%. Enrolled through a virtual design, the participants were between about 18 and 100 years of age and came from roughly 22 US areas. Clinical history as reported by participants underpinned cohort assignment. Trimming left V 4 bases short and J 4 bases short, with 9 bases between. The CDR3 is 13 residues long. The germline V gene encodes CDR1 WNHNN and CDR2 SYGVQD (reference sequence). The material sequenced was PBMCs or T cells enriched from blood (not recorded which). The gene calls are TRBV10-1 and TRBJ2-3; D unclear. The TCR was taken from a human donor in a cohort exposed to, infected with or recovered from COVID-19 (not recorded which). The donor label of this sample is uncertain. The CDR3, as DNA: TGCGCCAGCAGTGTAGAGGCCGCAGATACGCAGTATTTT. Translation gives CASSVEAADTQYF.